The clone carrying this TCR beta chain showed up just once. Its antigen is not identified. This specimen belongs to a study of OX40 agonist ivuxolimab in advanced cancers. Overall study context: Ivuxolimab is an agonistic anti-OX40 (CD134) antibody, and patients were treated with it. Every 2 weeks, patients received ivuxolimab intravenously, dosed at 0.01 to 10 mg/kg. Those treated in dose escalation had hepatocellular carcinoma, melanoma, renal cell cancer or head and neck cancer. Findings of the study overall: Which antigen the expanded peripheral T cells recognized is unknown.

Assay: immunoSEQ multiplex PCR; the TCRdb copy retains only in-frame clones and omits some. The table lists about 46,000 clones, 82% of them singletons. CDR1 and CDR2 from the germline V gene are MNHNS and SASEGT. Losses at the gene ends were 3 bases for V and 6 bases for J; bases not matched to a gene: 5. There are 14 residues in the CDR3. The material sequenced was CD4+ or CD8+ T cells sorted from blood, taken in a trial of the OX40 agonist ivuxolimab. The sequence was collected from an adult with an advanced solid tumor such as melanoma, head and neck, liver or kidney cancer. V is TRBV6-1 and J is TRBJ1-5, with 7 bases aligning to TRBD1. The CDR3 is CASSELAGGQPQHF. In DNA, the CDR3 is TGTGCCAGCAGTGAGTTGGCAGGGGGTCAGCCCCAGCATTTT.